The clone carrying this T cell receptor beta chain has more than one count but fewer than ten. Its antigen is not known. This specimen belongs to a study of cytomegalovirus exposure and HLA in healthy donors. Overall study findings and caveats: DRB1 had the most TCR associations and HLA-C the fewest, a later analysis found, with rates varying by HLA locus. The classifier, whose performance was assessed in both the original and validation cohorts, reportedly diagnosed cytomegalovirus status with high specificity and sensitivity. TCR beta chain V- and J-gene trimming was linked, in a later analysis, to a missense variant in DCLRE1C.

Trimming stripped 0 bases from V and 6 bases from J, with 13 bases between. Per germline, CDR1 SGHTS and CDR2 YDEGEE. The CDR3 extends over 15 amino acids. The PCR made use of 60 Vbeta and 13 Jbeta primers. In the original workflow: Among the unique TCR beta chains that a later analysis counted, about 84 million in all, about 11 million were shared. The repertoire was sequenced with immunoSEQ multiplex PCR; TCRdb's copy has only in-frame clones and lacks some. The V and J calls and clone size are taken from that table; D and trimming were inferred from the DNA. The data contain fewer than 100,000 clones, roughly 80% of them singletons.

This TCR came from a female donor in good health and CMV-seronegative. Sequencing was performed on PBMCs. The V gene is TRBV5-8, the J gene TRBJ1-5; maybe TRBD1 (6 bases). The CDR3, as DNA: TGTGCCAGCAGCTTGGGAGTACAGGGTCGTCAGCCCCAGCATTTT. This translates into CASSLGVQGRQPQHF.